These T cell receptor beta chains were read from a single sample in a study of low-dose radiotherapy and immunotherapy resistance in tumors. TCRdb re-called the reads through MiXCR, storing one row per CDR3 protein. Of around 69,000 distinct CDR3 sequences listed, approximately 31% are singletons. The sequencing used PBMCs, collected before treatment. Receptor source: a female donor with ovarian cancer. CDR3s include the opening cysteine and the closing phenylalanine or tryptophan. The D gene is left open where the match is weak. Expanded clones get a size class; other rows say once, few or many, or leave the size out.

V gene	D gene	clone size	J gene	CDR3 DNA	CDR3 protein
TRBV5-1	-	-	TRBJ1-1	TGCGCCAGCAGCAATGAGGGCCGTTACACTGAAGCTTTCTTT	CASSNEGRYTEAFF
TRBV28	-	-	TRBJ1-5	TGTGCCAGCAGTTTGGGGTTCAATCAGCCCCAGCATTTT	CASSLGFNQPQHF
TRBV12-3/TRBV12-4	TRBD1	few	TRBJ2-4	TGTGCCAGCAGTCAGGACAGGGTCATTGAGATAAACATTCAGTACTTC	CASSQDRVIEINIQYF
TRBV2	-	many	TRBJ1-4	TGTGCCAGCAGTGAAGGCCGTGGCAGGAGGGGGGCCTTAAATGAAAAACTGTTTTTT	CASSEGRGRRGALNEKLFF
TRBV30	-	-	TRBJ1-1	TGTGCCTGGAGTAACATGAGGAACACTGAAGCTTTCTTT	CAWSNMRNTEAFF
TRBV5-1	-	many	TRBJ1-4	TGCGCCAGCAGCTTGGCGCCCGGTGAAAAACTGTTTTTT	CASSLAPGEKLFF
TRBV5-1	TRBD1	-	TRBJ2-5	TGCGCCAGCAGCCCCCGGGACAGGGAGACCCAGTACTTC	CASSPRDRETQYF
TRBV19	-	many	TRBJ1-2	TGTGCCAGTAGTATCTTAAAGCCCGCAGGGATCTATGGCTACACCTTC	CASSILKPAGIYGYTF
TRBV12-3/TRBV12-4	-	-	TRBJ2-7	TGTGCCAGCAGTTTTGGGCGCTTGCTACGCGAGCAGTACTTC	CASSFGRLLREQYF
TRBV28	TRBD1	many	TRBJ2-2	TGTGCCAGCAGTTTATGGGGTCTCGGCAGGGGGCCTGGGGAGCTGTTTTTT	CASSLWGLGRGPGELFF
TRBV7-3	-	many	TRBJ2-3	TGTGCCAGCAGCATAACGAGGGGAGGCACAGATACGCAGTATTTT	CASSITRGGTDTQYF
TRBV4-1	-	many	TRBJ1-2	TGCGCCAGCAGCCGGAGGGAGGGTACTGGCGGCTACACCTTC	CASSRREGTGGYTF
TRBV5-1	-	-	TRBJ2-7	TGCGCCAGCAGCTTTAACGGACAAACCTACGAGCAGTACTTC	CASSFNGQTYEQYF
TRBV6-5	TRBD1	many	TRBJ1-1	TGTGCCAGCAGTTCTGGTAAGGGGGCCCGAGGGACTGAAGCTTTCTTT	CASSSGKGARGTEAFF
TRBV5-1	TRBD2	-	TRBJ2-1	TGCGCCAGCAGCTTGGGGGGGGGAATGGTCAATGAGCAGTTCTTC	CASSLGGGMVNEQFF
TRBV9	TRBD1	-	TRBJ2-1	TGTGCCAGCAGCGCTCGACAGGGTTTCGGTGAGCAGTTCTTC	CASSARQGFGEQFF
TRBV5-1	-	many	TRBJ2-3	TGCGCCAGCAGCTTGGGGCTAGCGAGCACCACAGATACGCAGTATTTT	CASSLGLASTTDTQYF
TRBV14	TRBD1	-	TRBJ1-2	TGTGCCAGCAGCCAAGAAGACAGGGGGCTTCGGGGCTACACCTTC	CASSQEDRGLRGYTF
TRBV23-1	-	many	TRBJ2-3	TGCGCCAGCAGTCGTCTGCTCGCGCAGTATTTT	CASSRLLAQYF
TRBV12-3/TRBV12-4	-	-	TRBJ2-6	TGTGCCAGCAGTCTCAGACATGACTCTGGGGCCAACGTCCTGACTTTC	CASSLRHDSGANVLTF
TRBV5-1	TRBD2	many	TRBJ2-7	TGCGCCAGCAGCTTTAACGGACTAGCCTACGAGCAGTACTTC	CASSFNGLAYEQYF
TRBV19	-	many	TRBJ1-5	TGTGCCAGTAGTATACTGGCAGAGATACTTCAGCCCCAGCATTTT	CASSILAEILQPQHF
TRBV6-2/TRBV6-3	-	many	TRBJ2-1	TGTGCCAGCAGTCCAACAGGGGGGGGAAACAATGAGCAGTTCTTC	CASSPTGGGNNEQFF
TRBV5-4	TRBD1	many	TRBJ1-1	TGTGCCAGCAGCCGCAAGACAGGGGACAATACTGAAGCTTTCTTT	CASSRKTGDNTEAFF
TRBV29-1	-	-	TRBJ2-7	TGCAGCGTTGGGGCGGATCTGCCATACGAGCAGTACTTC	CSVGADLPYEQYF
TRBV24-1	-	many	TRBJ2-1	TGTGCCACCAGTGGGTTGAGGACAGGACTATCGAAACCTAATGAGCAGTTCTTC	CATSGLRTGLSKPNEQFF
TRBV19	-	many	TRBJ2-3	TGTGCCAGTAGTATATCTCCACAGCCTAGCACAGATACGCAGTATTTT	CASSISPQPSTDTQYF
TRBV24-1	-	many	TRBJ2-1	TGTGCCACGCTTAGTTTGTCCAATGAGCAGTTCTTC	CATLSLSNEQFF
TRBV5-4	TRBD2	-	TRBJ2-1	TGTGCCAGCAGCTCTGTACGGGGGGGGGACAATGAGCAGTTCTTC	CASSSVRGGDNEQFF
TRBV15	TRBD2	many	TRBJ2-1	TGTGCCACCAGCAGAGATTTCGCGGGGGGGAATGAGCAGTTCTTC	CATSRDFAGGNEQFF
TRBV7-9	-	many	TRBJ2-2	TGTGCCAGCAGCTTAGGGGGGAACACCGGGGAGCTGTTTTTT	CASSLGGNTGELFF
TRBV29-1	TRBD2	many	TRBJ2-7	TGCAGCGCCTTAGCGGGGGCACGTAACGAGCAGTACTTC	CSALAGARNEQYF
TRBV5-1	-	-	TRBJ2-2	-	CASSLELAAGTGELFFF
TRBV27	TRBD2	few	TRBJ2-1	TGTGCCAGTCGCCTAGCGGGACAGTCTTCCTACTATGAGCAGTTCTTC	CASRLAGQSSYYEQFF
TRBV12-3/TRBV12-4	TRBD1	-	TRBJ2-2	TGTGCCAGCAGTTTGGGGACAGTTACCGGGGAGCTGTTTTTT	CASSLGTVTGELFF
TRBV18	TRBD1	-	TRBJ2-5	TGTGCCAGCTCACCGTCGACAGGGGCAGAGACCCAGTACTTC	CASSPSTGAETQYF
TRBV12-3/TRBV12-4	TRBD2	-	TRBJ2-5	TGTGCCAGCAGTTACTCCGGGACTAGCGGGGGGGGCCGGCGTGAGACCCAGTACTTC	CASSYSGTSGGGRRETQYF
TRBV28	TRBD1	many	TRBJ2-7	TGTGCCAGCGGTCCCGGGACAGGGTATTACGAGCAGTACTTC	CASGPGTGYYEQYF
TRBV20-1	-	many	TRBJ2-5	TGCAGTGCTAGAGATTTGGTGGGGATTGGGGTAGAGACCCAGTACTTC	CSARDLVGIGVETQYF
TRBV4-3	-	many	TRBJ2-1	TGCGCCAGCAGCCAGAGCGGGTTCTCCTACAATGAGCAGTTCTTC	CASSQSGFSYNEQFF
TRBV14	TRBD1	-	TRBJ2-5	TGTGCCAGCAGCCAAGATTGGACAGGGCGGAGGGAGACCCAGTACTTC	CASSQDWTGRRETQYF
TRBV28	-	-	TRBJ2-1	TGTGCCAGCACCCCTACAGGCTCCCCAAATGAGCAGTTCTTC	CASTPTGSPNEQFF
TRBV9	-	many	TRBJ1-4	TGTGCCAGCAGCCCCCGGGATGGCAGGGTTAGTGAAAAACTGTTTTTT	CASSPRDGRVSEKLFF
TRBV9	-	-	TRBJ1-6	TGTGCCAGCAGCGTATCGTCGGGGGGTAATTCACCCCTCCACTTT	CASSVSSGGNSPLHF
TRBV20-1	TRBD1	many	TRBJ2-7	TGCAGTGCTCCGGGACAGACCTACGAGCAGTACTTC	CSAPGQTYEQYF
TRBV18	-	many	TRBJ2-3	TGTGCCAGCTCACCAAGAGTCGGAGGGGGGACAGATACGCAGTATTTT	CASSPRVGGGTDTQYF
TRBV6-5	TRBD1	many	TRBJ1-1	TGTGCCAGCACCAAAGGCCTGGGACAGGGGCCTGAAGCTTTCTTT	CASTKGLGQGPEAFF
TRBV5-1	-	many	TRBJ1-2	TGCGCCAGCAGCTTGGCAGGGGATGGTGGCTACACCTTC	CASSLAGDGGYTF
TRBV6-2/TRBV6-3	TRBD2	-	TRBJ2-5	TGTGCCAGCAGCGAAACTAGCGGGGGGGCCGCGACCCAGTACTTC	CASSETSGGAATQYF
TRBV29-1	TRBD1	-	TRBJ1-3	TGCAGCGTTGTACAGGGGGTGAGAGACTCTGGAAACACCATATATTTT	CSVVQGVRDSGNTIYF
TRBV7-9	TRBD2	few	TRBJ2-1	TGTGCCAGCACCTTAGGACTAGCGGACCACAATGAGCAGTTCTTC	CASTLGLADHNEQFF
TRBV7-8	-	many	TRBJ2-5	TGTGCCAGCAGCTTCCAGGATGCTAGGGGGAAGACCCAGTACTTC	CASSFQDARGKTQYF
TRBV4-1	TRBD1	many	TRBJ1-2	TGCGCCAGCAGCCTTGGACAGGGAAATAACTATGGCTACACCTTC	CASSLGQGNNYGYTF
TRBV29-1	-	-	TRBJ1-1	TGCAGCGTTGAAGATTCCGGAGATCTGAACACTGAAGCTTTCTTT	CSVEDSGDLNTEAFF
TRBV3-1	TRBD1	many	TRBJ1-2	TGTGCCAGCAGCCAAGTCGTGCAGGGGGCGGCTTATGGCTACACCTTC	CASSQVVQGAAYGYTF
TRBV18	-	-	TRBJ2-5	TGTGCCAGCTCACCACAACAGGGAGAGACCCAGTACTTC	CASSPQQGETQYF
TRBV19	TRBD2	-	TRBJ2-2	TGTGCCAGTGGCGGACTAGCGAGCACCGGGGAGCTGTTTTTT	CASGGLASTGELFF
TRBV2	-	many	TRBJ1-5	TGTGCCAGCAGTGAAGCGCTTCGGGGGAATCAGCCCCAGCATTTT	CASSEALRGNQPQHF
TRBV7-2	TRBD1	many	TRBJ2-7	TGTGCCAGCAGCCGTGACAGGGGCAGCTCCTACGAGCAGTACTTC	CASSRDRGSSYEQYF